This T cell receptor (beta chain) derives from a study of blood T cell repertoires in COVID-19. This CDR3 has 15 amino acids. The V gene lost 0 bases and the J gene lost 4 bases, with 13 bases spanning the gap. TCRdb keeps only in-frame clones here, not all; method: immunoSEQ multiplex PCR. Among about 480,000 clones listed, around 88% were seen once. Sample: peripheral blood. The receptor's source is a woman aged 45 to 65 with COVID-19, enrolled during active disease. This chain links TRBV5-3 with TRBJ1-1, with no clear D. TRBV5-3 is an ORF; its function is uncertain. DNA for the CDR3: TGTGCCAGAAGCTTGGAATCTCGGCAGCGCACTGAAGCTTTCTTT. Translation gives CARSLESRQRTEAFF.